This TCR beta chain stems from a study of T-cell memory formation after mild COVID-19. Across the study: Clusters of TCRs were largely donor specific.

TCRdb re-analysed the 5' RACE reads in MiXCR, keeping a single row per CDR3 protein. The sample yields fewer than 700,000 distinct CDR3 sequences, around 17% seen once. Trimming removed 1 base at V and 4 bases at J, with 11 bases between. From germline, CDR1 is DFQATT and CDR2 SNEGSKA (reference sequence). This CDR3 contains 13 residues. This clonotype has just a few counts. Its matching antigen is unknown. Study conclusions and caveats: Clones that got smaller from day 15 to 85 had even CD4/CD8, while clones growing later tipped toward CD4+.

This sequence was found in an adult woman who had mild COVID-19 (a few samples of this study predate the infection). Cell type and time point are not known. The sample was PBMCs or a T cell subset sorted from them (not recorded which). The chain has TRBV20-1 and TRBJ2-7, with a tentative D call TRBD2 (6 bases). The DNA of the CDR3 is TGCAGTGCTAGAGGGGTGCGGGAATACGAGCAGTACTTC. Translation: CSARGVREYEQYF.